A selection of T cell receptor beta chains follows, all from one sample in a study of cytomegalovirus exposure and HLA in healthy donors. Sequencing was performed with immunoSEQ multiplex PCR; in TCRdb, only in-frame clones are kept and a portion is missing. The table shows 52,000 or so clones, with 77% occurring only once. Sequenced input: PBMCs. All receptors come from a woman aged 40 to 55 in good health and CMV-seropositive. Both conserved end residues are part of each CDR3.

V gene	J gene	CDR3 protein
TRBV5-4	TRBJ1-6	CASSLDSVYNSPLHF
TRBV6-5	TRBJ2-7	CASSYSWTGTYEQYF
TRBV9	TRBJ2-3	CASSGREGQDTQYF
TRBV7-9	TRBJ1-5	CASSRTGVDQPQHF
TRBV9	TRBJ2-1	CASSALAGDHNEQFF
TRBV6-4	TRBJ1-1	CASSVDSSNTEAFF
TRBV7-2	TRBJ2-3	CASSQELAGTDTQYF
TRBV28	TRBJ2-7	CASSVRGYEQYF
TRBV7-6	TRBJ1-1	CASSSPGQGITEAFF
TRBV6-4	TRBJ1-6	CAREDAVPLHF
TRBV28	TRBJ1-5	CASSPRQGPNQPQHF
TRBV27	TRBJ2-3	CASSLLAPDTQYF
TRBV6-1	TRBJ2-1	CASSLDSAPYNEQFF
TRBV6-1	TRBJ1-5	CASIKEGNQPQHF
TRBV27	TRBJ1-2	CASSFAGVDYGYTF
TRBV5-1	TRBJ2-3	CGRISSDTQYF
TRBV9	TRBJ2-3	CASSQGAGGTDTQYF
TRBV20-1	TRBJ2-3	CTPRKDTQYF
TRBV7-9	TRBJ2-5	CASSRPGEIETQYF
TRBV18	TRBJ1-5	CASSRTGTEDQPQHF
TRBV9	TRBJ2-1	CASSGGGSYNEQFF
TRBV18	TRBJ2-1	CASSPLTATTGNEQFF
TRBV9	TRBJ2-1	CASATSGGSSNEQFF
TRBV7-9	TRBJ1-5	CASSLGQGNQPQHF
TRBV15	TRBJ1-6	CATSRDRGQNSPLHF
TRBV5-4	TRBJ1-6	CASSRRQGNNSPLHF
TRBV30	TRBJ1-2	CAWSVKGISGYTF
TRBV27	TRBJ1-5	CASSPYSNQPQHF
TRBV10-3	TRBJ2-3	CATSPGLATDTQYF
TRBV30	TRBJ2-2	CAWSVLDRGPNGELFF
TRBV7-9	TRBJ2-2	CASSLTTDSGNTGELFF
TRBV5-1	TRBJ2-1	CASSSGLAIGNNEQFF
TRBV5-4	TRBJ2-3	CASSSEPQGGEDTQYF
TRBV7-8	TRBJ1-4	CASRKATGGPNEKLFF
TRBV27	TRBJ1-1	CASSYGQPFEAFF
TRBV27	TRBJ1-2	CASSLNRNYGYTF
TRBV28	TRBJ2-7	CASSHLRGSSYEQYF
TRBV7-3	TRBJ2-5	CASSLIGQQETQYF
TRBV5-4	TRBJ2-5	CASSGGTVGWETQYF
TRBV6-1	TRBJ2-1	CASVGLAKVIGQFF
TRBV27	TRBJ2-7	CASSLTGQYEQYF
TRBV4-2	TRBJ2-7	CASSQRTGNEQYF
TRBV19	TRBJ1-2	CASTLSRLGGYTF
TRBV30	TRBJ1-6	CAWSVYDSSYNSPLHF
TRBV10-3	TRBJ2-7	CAISDPRGLYEQYF
TRBV7-7	TRBJ2-5	CASSRTGGLGETQYF
TRBV25-1	TRBJ2-7	CASSGLSYEQYF
TRBV4-2	TRBJ2-7	CASSQDTSVGEQYF
TRBV2	TRBJ1-2	CASSEALLIGGYGYTF
TRBV29-1	TRBJ2-3	CSVEERGKLQDTQYF
TRBV5-4	TRBJ1-4	CASSLAIGQGHNEKLFF
TRBV5-1	TRBJ2-5	CASSLGSGQGEEQYF
TRBV4-2	TRBJ2-2	CASSQTRTDTGELFF
TRBV19	TRBJ2-3	CASRRTPWDTQYF
TRBV7-6	TRBJ2-7	CASSSTTGAYEQYF
TRBV27	TRBJ1-6	CASSLNLDSPLHF
TRBV4-3	TRBJ2-3	CASSQDRESTDTQYF